This entry lists 14 T cell receptor beta chains sequenced from one sample in a study of CD8 T cells in ankylosing spondylitis. TCRdb re-called the 5' RACE reads with MiXCR, one entry per CDR3 protein. The table has roughly 220,000 distinct CDR3 sequences, about 18% seen once. The study's findings and limits: It appeared that ankylosing spondylitis blood was characterized by a TCR beta motif of eight highly homologous variants.

These receptors are not linked to any known antigen. Sequencing input: blood, either unsorted or a sorted T cell fraction (not recorded which). The receptors originated from a male donor with ankylosing spondylitis.

The gene calls are TRBV5-6 and TRBJ2-5; 8 bases are a match to TRBD2. Germline lookup yields CDR1 SGHDT and CDR2 YYEEEE. Trimming removed 5 bases from V and 0 bases from J; junction bases left unmatched: 15. The CDR3 extends over 18 amino acids. The CDR3 region is CASSLRASGQTNQETQYF. In DNA form, the CDR3 reads TGTGCCAGCAGTCTTCGGGCTAGCGGGCAAACAAACCAAGAGACCCAGTACTTC.

This chain joins TRBV4-2 and TRBJ1-1, with D maybe TRBD1 (5 bases). V was cut by 0 bases and J by 7 bases, with 21 bases left in between. The germline V gene encodes CDR1 LGHNA and CDR2 YNFKEQ. The CDR3 consists of 17 residues. CDR3 sequence: CASSQDRMGLSYGEAFF. The CDR3, as DNA: TGTGCCAGCAGCCAAGACCGGATGGGGCTCTCGTACGGTGAAGCTTTCTTT.

This clonotype was recorded a few times. This rearrangement joins TRBV7-9 to TRBJ2-3, with D perhaps matching TRBD1 (6 bases). The CDR3 totals 16 residues. Trimming removed 0 bases at V and 6 bases at J, with 16 bases between. The V gene's germline CDR1 is SEHNR and CDR2 FQNEAQ (reference sequence). The CDR3 loop reads CASSLAETGGSDTQYF. CDR3 bases: TGTGCCAGCAGCTTAGCGGAGACAGGCGGGTCCGATACGCAGTATTTT. Based on the CDR3 plus reference TRBV7-9 and TRBJ2-3, the full variable domain is DTGVSQNPRHKITKRGQNVTFRCDPISEHNRLYWYRQTLGQGPEFLTYFQNEAQLEKSRLLSDRFSAERPKGSFSTLEIQRTEQGDSAMYLCASSLAETGGSDTQYFGPGTRLTVL.

This clonotype appeared a few times. The chain employs TRBV3-1 and TRBJ2-1; TRBD2 is a possible D gene (5 bases). The V end was cut by 1 base, the J end by 0 bases, with 10 bases between. Germline V gene sequence: CDR1 LGHDT, CDR2 YNNKEL (reference sequence). The CDR3 is made up of 16 amino acids. This CDR3 is CASSQAGVLSYNEQFF. DNA for the CDR3: TGTGCCAGCAGCCAAGCCGGGGTCCTCTCCTACAATGAGCAGTTCTTC.

The chain's CDR3 is CASSGQGAADIQYF. CDR3 sequence (DNA): TGTGCCAGCAGCGGACAGGGGGCGGCGGACATTCAGTACTTC. The genes are TRBV2 and TRBJ2-4; the match to TRBD1 covers 11 bases. Per the germline V gene, CDR1 is SNHLY and CDR2 is FYNNEI. After removal of 6 bases from V and 8 bases from J, the junction contained 6 bases not matched to a gene. The CDR3 spans 14 residues.

This clonotype has just a few counts. The chain combines TRBV5-4 with TRBJ2-1, with TRBD2 matching over 8 bases. After removal of 4 bases from V and 9 bases from J, the junction contained 21 bases not matched to a gene. There are 18 residues in the CDR3. Germline values: CDR1 SGHNT, CDR2 YYREEE (reference sequence). CDR3 in DNA: TGTGCCAGCAGCGACCTGGCCGGGAGGGCGGGCTTTTCGGCTGAGCAGTTCTTC. The encoded protein is CASSDLAGRAGFSAEQFF.

This clonotype was observed a few times. The chain couples TRBV7-2 to TRBJ2-7, with D hard to call. Trimming pared 5 bases from V and 5 bases from J, leaving 10 bases between. The CDR3 length is 12 residues. Germline V gives CDR1 SGHTA, CDR2 FQGNSA. The CDR3 DNA sequence: TGTGCCAGCAGCCTCTACTTCAACGAGCAGTACTTC. This translates into CASSLYFNEQYF.

This clonotype was recorded a few times. The chain carries TRBV5-1 and TRBJ2-7; D is undetermined. V was trimmed by 0 bases and J by 0 bases, leaving 13 bases between them. Germline CDR1 is SGHRS and CDR2 is YFSETQ. The CDR3 length is 16 residues. The DNA of the CDR3 is TGCGCCAGCAGCTTGGAAGGAGCCCTCCTCTCCTACGAGCAGTACTTC. As protein: CASSLEGALLSYEQYF.

The CDR3 DNA reads as TGCGCCAGCAGCTCCGGGACTAGCGGGATCCAAGAGACCCAGTACTTC. This sequence encodes CASSSGTSGIQETQYF. The chain carries TRBV4-1 and TRBJ2-5; 13 bases are a match to TRBD2. V dropped 5 bases and J dropped 1; count of bases not matched to a gene: 4. The germline gives CDR1 MGHRA, CDR2 YSYEKL. The CDR3 is made up of 16 amino acids.

This clonotype was seen a handful of times. This chain uses TRBV12-3 or TRBV12-4 with TRBJ2-1; TRBD2 aligns across 7 bases. Losses at the gene ends were 1 base for V and 8 bases for J; bases not matched to a gene: 8. The CDR3 is made up of 15 amino acids. CDR3 residues: CASSLVLAGDDEQFF. The CDR3 DNA is TGTGCCAGCAGTTTAGTTTTAGCGGGTGACGATGAGCAGTTCTTC.

The CDR3 reads CATSELEVGVSEQFF. CDR3 nucleotide sequence: TGTGCCACCAGTGAGTTGGAAGTTGGGGTTTCAGAGCAGTTCTTC. The chain combines TRBV24-1 with TRBJ2-1; D is unclear. The CDR3 loop spans 15 amino acids. V dropped 4 bases and J dropped 10 bases, with 19 bases sitting between them. Germline V CDR1 and CDR2: KGHDR, SFDVKD.

This clonotype appeared a few times. CDR3 protein: CASSPRGRFLVSGNTIYF. Written as DNA, the CDR3 is TGTGCCAGCTCACCACGGGGACGGTTTCTGGTCTCTGGAAACACCATATATTTT. The chain carries TRBV18 and TRBJ1-3; D perhaps matches TRBD1 (5 bases). The CDR3 is 18 residues long. CDR1 is KGHSH and CDR2 is LQKENI in the germline V gene. The V and J ends lost 1 base and 0 bases respectively, with 16 bases between them.

V and J are TRBV6-5 and TRBJ1-4; no definite D call. Trimming took off 2 bases at V and 0 bases at J, with 16 bases between the two ends. This CDR3 is built from 18 residues. The germline CDR1 and CDR2 sequences are MNHEY and SVGAGI. CDR3 residues: CASSYLGRIEATNEKLFF. CDR3 bases: TGTGCCAGCAGTTACCTAGGGAGGATAGAAGCAACTAATGAAAAACTGTTTTTT.

This clonotype was observed a handful of times. V gene TRBV7-8 combines with J gene TRBJ1-5, with D unclear. The CDR3 contains 13 residues. V lost 8 bases and J 0 bases, leaving 8 bases between the germline ends. CDR1 is SGHVS, CDR2 FQNEAQ, per germline. CDR3 amino acids: CASGQDSNQPQHF. As DNA, the CDR3 is TGTGCCAGCGGGCAAGATAGCAATCAGCCCCAGCATTTT.